The clone carrying this T cell receptor beta chain was recorded once. Its antigen remains unidentified. Sequencing was performed with immunoSEQ multiplex PCR; in TCRdb, only in-frame clones are kept and a portion is missing. Of around 150,000 clones listed, 90% are singletons. Between the trimmed V and J ends, which lost 5 bases and 0 bases, there was a span of 11 bases. Germline loops: CDR1 LNHDA, CDR2 SQIVND (reference sequence). The CDR3 spans 15 residues. These data belong to a study of T cell responses to AZD1222 COVID-19 vaccine. Study summary: It was second doses at about 4 or about 12 weeks that were pooled.

Study findings and constraints: The study found Spike-specific TCR breadth and depth rose after two AZD1222 doses. Reportedly, nearly half the spike-specific TCRs target unmutated variant regions. Spike was spanned by vaccine-associated CD4 TCRs, with dominance at 160-218 and 743-854.

This clonotype was sampled from an adult in good health. The sequencing used peripheral blood, collected on day 0 of AZD1222 vaccination. The chain links TRBV19 to TRBJ1-5, with unresolved D. DNA for the CDR3: TGTGCCAGTAGTGTCGACGGCTATAGCAATCAGCCCCAGCATTTT. Translating it yields CASSVDGYSNQPQHF.